A single sample gave rise to the 31 T cell receptor beta chains below, sequenced in a study of identical twins listed by TCRdb under 2016. The library was made by 5' RACE. Reads for this sample came from an Illumina HiSeq 2000. TCRdb handled the public reads itself, with Q25 trimming in fastp and clone calling in MiXCR, and kept productive beta chains. Each entry is one CDR3 protein sequence, shown with its most common DNA and genes. A total of 500,000 or so distinct CDR3 sequences appear in this sample, less than 25% of them only once. The biggest ten clones account for approximately 0.95% of the sample. This sample was shared with a second study, whose subject was T cells expressing NK-cell markers.

Sequencing was performed on CD4+ T cells sorted from blood. Source of these receptors: a woman aged 18-29 years in good health.

This clonotype was seen more than once but under ten times. The CDR3 DNA is TGTGCCAGCAGCACGTTGACAGGAAAGACCCAGTACTTC. This codes for CASSTLTGKTQYF. V and J are TRBV7-9 and TRBJ2-5; perhaps TRBD1 as D (6 bases). CDR3 length: 13 residues. V was pared by 5 bases and J by 6 bases, with 13 bases between. Germline V gives CDR1 SEHNR, CDR2 FQNEAQ (reference sequence). Variable domain in full (rest from reference TRBV7-9 and TRBJ2-5): DTGVSQNPRHKITKRGQNVTFRCDPISEHNRLYWYRQTLGQGPEFLTYFQNEAQLEKSRLLSDRFSAERPKGSFSTLEIQRTEQGDSAMYLCASSTLTGKTQYFGPGTRLLVL.

This chain links TRBV25-1 with TRBJ2-3; D not resolved. Per germline, CDR1 MGHDK and CDR2 SYGVNS. Trimming left V 1 base short and J 2 bases short, with 10 bases between. This CDR3 is 15 amino acids long. CDR3 region: CASSESGQLTDTQYF. CDR3 sequence (DNA): TGTGCCAGCAGTGAATCCGGCCAGCTCACAGATACGCAGTATTTT. Full variable domain (remainder filled in from reference TRBV25-1 and TRBJ2-3): EADIYQTPRYLVIGTGKKITLECSQTMGHDKMYWYQQDPGMELHLIHYSYGVNSTEKGDLSSESTVSRIRTEHFPLTLESARPSHTSQYLCASSESGQLTDTQYFGPGTRLTVL.

Only a few counts were recorded for this clonotype. The chain couples TRBV5-1 to TRBJ1-1; 8 nucleotides line up with TRBD1. Per the germline V gene, CDR1 is SGHRS and CDR2 is YFSETQ. V lost 6 bases to trimming and J lost 0 bases; unmatched junction nucleotides: 7. The CDR3 sequence is 15 residues long. CDR3 DNA sequence: TGCGCCAGCACCCAACAGGGGGGTATGAACACTGAAGCTTTCTTT. Translating it yields CASTQQGGMNTEAFF.

The chain couples TRBV6-1 to TRBJ2-1; 7 positions agree with TRBD2. Trimming removed 8 bases from V and 7 bases from J; junction bases left unmatched: 8. CDR1 MNHNS and CDR2 SASEGT come from the germline V gene. This CDR3 has 13 amino acids. CDR3 in DNA: TGTGCCAGCGGGCGGCGGGAGCTAAATGAGCAGTTCTTC. Its translation: CASGRRELNEQFF.

This clonotype has a handful of counts. The rearrangement joins TRBV7-2 to TRBJ1-2; D is ambiguous. With 4 bases removed from V and 7 bases from J, the gap between germline ends came to 13 bases. Germline V CDR1 and CDR2: SGHTA, FQGNSA. The CDR3 sequence is 13 residues long. In DNA, the CDR3 is TGTGCCAGCAGCTCGTTTGCAATGGGTGGCTACACCTTC. Its translation: CASSSFAMGGYTF.

This clonotype was seen a handful of times. The chain combines TRBV5-1 with TRBJ2-7; 7 bases map to TRBD1. Germline V gene sequence: CDR1 SGHRS, CDR2 YFSETQ. CDR3 size: 14 residues. The V and J ends lost 4 bases and 6 bases, in that order; junction bases with no gene match: 10. The CDR3 region is CASSVRDSFSEQYF. CDR3 DNA: TGCGCCAGCAGCGTTCGGGACAGTTTTAGCGAGCAGTACTTC.

This clonotype has more than one count but fewer than ten. The V call is TRBV29-1, the J call TRBJ2-1; tentatively, D is TRBD2 (5 bases). The V gene's germline CDR1 is SQVTM and CDR2 ANQGSEA. This CDR3 contains 14 residues. The ends were cut back, 7 bases at V and 3 bases at J, with 16 bases in the middle. CDR3 nucleotide sequence: TGCAGCGCCCATACAGCGGATCTCTACAATGAGCAGTTCTTC. Protein: CSAHTADLYNEQFF.

This clonotype was found many times. J is TRBJ2-2 and V is TRBV12-3 or TRBV12-4; D is unresolved. Trimming removed 2 bases from V and 3 bases from J, with 10 bases in between. This CDR3 is 15 amino acids long. The CDR3 bases are TGTGCCAGCAGTTTACGGCGAGGTGACACCGGGGAGCTGTTTTTT. This codes for CASSLRRGDTGELFF.

The chain is built from TRBV27 and TRBJ2-1, with D unresolved. Per the germline V gene, CDR1 is MNHEY and CDR2 is SMNVEV (reference sequence). The V and J ends lost 5 bases and 9 bases respectively, with 14 bases between them. The CDR3 spans 13 residues. The CDR3 spells CASSPLRRPEQFF. DNA of the CDR3: TGTGCCAGCAGTCCCCTCAGGCGTCCTGAGCAGTTCTTC.

This clonotype was counted a few times. This chain uses TRBV20-1 with TRBJ2-6, with D unclear. Trimming left V 3 bases short and J 4 bases short, with 16 bases between. CDR3 length: 16 residues. Germline V gene sequence: CDR1 DFQATT, CDR2 SNEGSKA (reference sequence). CDR3: CSARAARLGGANVLTF. CDR3 bases: TGCAGTGCTAGGGCCGCCAGGCTTGGGGGGGCCAACGTCCTGACTTTC.

There are a few counts of this clonotype. V is TRBV3-1 and J is TRBJ2-7; D is unresolved. This CDR3 contains 12 residues. V lost 3 bases and J 3 bases, leaving 6 bases between the germline ends. The germline V gene has CDR1 LGHDT and CDR2 YNNKEL (reference sequence). As DNA, the CDR3 is TGTGCCAGCAGCCAGATGTACTACGAGCAGTACTTC. As protein: CASSQMYYEQYF.

This sequence joins TRBV25-1 and TRBJ1-2; no reliable D call. Germline V gene lookup returns CDR1 MGHDK and CDR2 SYGVNS. This CDR3 spans 15 amino acids. The V end lost 1 base, the J end lost 3 bases, and 12 bases lay between the germline ends. Written as DNA, the CDR3 is TGTGCCAGCAGTGAATCGAGGGTTGGGGACTATGGCTACACCTTC. Protein product: CASSESRVGDYGYTF.

The chain carries TRBV7-9 and TRBJ2-5; D ambiguous. CDR3 size: 16 residues. Germline assignment: CDR1 SEHNR and CDR2 FQNEAQ (reference sequence). Trimming pared 3 bases from V and 1 base from J, leaving 15 bases between. The CDR3 region is CASSLTTDLLQETQYF. The CDR3 nucleotides read TGTGCCAGCAGCTTGACAACCGACTTACTCCAAGAGACCCAGTACTTC.

As regards this clonotype: Compared with germline, one end of the junction differs, possibly owing to a read error. The V gene is TRBV10-3, the J gene TRBJ1-4, with D possibly TRBD1 on 6 matching bases. Germline V gene lookup returns CDR1 ENHRY and CDR2 SYGVKD. The CDR3 is 14 residues long. This chain's CDR3 is CAISAQGHNEKLLF. The CDR3 DNA sequence: TGTGCCATCAGTGCACAGGGTCATAATGAAAAACTGTTGTTT.

The chain's CDR3 is CASSLDGQKETQYF. CDR3 nucleotides: TGTGCCAGCAGCTTAGATGGACAGAAAGAGACCCAGTACTTC. V usage is TRBV7-2 and J usage is TRBJ2-5; TRBD1 is a possible D gene (6 bases). Trimming took off 1 base at V and 3 bases at J, with 9 bases between the two ends. Germline CDR1 and CDR2: SGHTA and FQGNSA. This CDR3 is 14 amino acids long.

This clonotype has more than one count but fewer than ten. The gene calls are TRBV7-2 and TRBJ2-3; D gene uncertain. The length of the CDR3 is 15 residues. Germline CDR1 reads SGHTA; CDR2 reads FQGNSA. Trimming shortened V by 3 bases and J by 3 bases, and 13 bases separated the two germline ends. The CDR3 here is CTSSLASDGTDTQYF. The CDR3 DNA follows: TGTACCAGCAGCTTGGCCTCCGACGGTACAGATACGCAGTATTTT.

The V gene is TRBV10-3, the J gene TRBJ2-3, with a tentative D call TRBD1 (5 bases). The CDR3 runs to 15 residues. CDR1 and CDR2 from the germline V gene are ENHRY and SYGVKD. The germline V and J ends were trimmed by 6 bases and 2 bases, with 15 bases remaining between them. CDR3 residues: CAIRPQTVTTDTQYF. CDR3 nucleotides: TGTGCCATCAGGCCCCAGACAGTCACCACAGATACGCAGTATTTT.

This chain links TRBV7-2 with TRBJ2-5; D assignment may be TRBD1 or TRBD2 (5 bases each). The V gene lost 2 bases and the J gene lost 5 bases, with 18 bases spanning the gap. CDR1 SGHTA and CDR2 FQGNSA come from the germline V gene. The CDR3 length is 16 residues. CDR3 bases: TGTGCCAGCAGCTTAAGATGGGTGCCGGGGCAGGAGACCCAGTACTTC. The encoded protein is CASSLRWVPGQETQYF.

The chain uses TRBV7-9 and TRBJ2-1; 7 positions match TRBD2. The germline V gene has CDR1 SEHNR and CDR2 FQNEAQ (reference sequence). The J segment lost 7 bases and the V segment lost 7 bases, leaving 16 bases of the junction unmatched. The CDR3 length is 16 residues. CDR3 sequence reads: CASMPGTTLPGNEQFF. CDR3 in DNA: TGTGCCAGCATGCCCGGGACTACCCTACCGGGTAATGAGCAGTTCTTC.

The rearrangement joins TRBV4-3 to TRBJ2-1; TRBD2 aligns across 11 bases. Trimming removed 2 bases from V and 2 bases from J; junction bases left unmatched: 5. The CDR3 spans 17 residues. The germline CDR1 and CDR2 sequences are LGHNA and YSLEER. The CDR3 protein is CASSQSGLAGAYNEQFF. Written as DNA, the CDR3 is TGCGCCAGCAGCCAATCAGGACTAGCGGGCGCCTACAATGAGCAGTTCTTC.

In its sample, this clonotype was seen a few times. The V gene is TRBV11-2, the J gene TRBJ2-2; D unclear. V shed 0 bases and J shed 1 base, with 9 bases lying between them. In germline, CDR1 is SGHAT, CDR2 FQNNGV. The length of the CDR3 is 16 residues. The CDR3, as DNA: TGTGCCAGCAGCTTAGACGGCAGAGTGAACACCGGGGAGCTGTTTTTT. Translation: CASSLDGRVNTGELFF. The whole variable domain, remainder taken from reference TRBV11-2 and TRBJ2-2, is EAGVAQSPRYKIIEKRQSVAFWCNPISGHATLYWYQQILGQGPKLLIQFQNNGVVDDSQLPKDRFSAERLKGVDSTLKIQPAKLEDSAVYLCASSLDGRVNTGELFFGEGSRLTVL.

The CDR3 bases are TGTGCCAGCAGCTCCCTAGCGCCCAGCACAGATACGCAGTATTTT. Its translation: CASSSLAPSTDTQYF. The rearrangement links TRBV9 to TRBJ2-3; maybe TRBD2 (6 bases). Germline CDR1 SGDLS, CDR2 YYNGEE. The CDR3 has 15 residues. With 4 bases removed from V and 0 bases from J, the gap between germline ends came to 12 bases.

This clonotype was recorded a few times. This chain uses TRBV20-1 with TRBJ2-5; maybe TRBD2 (7 bases). Germline loops: CDR1 DFQATT, CDR2 SNEGSKA (reference sequence). The V end lost 6 bases, the J end lost 5 bases, and 16 bases lay between the germline ends. This CDR3 has 13 residues. CDR3 region: CSASLAGAETQYF. DNA of the CDR3: TGCAGTGCCTCGCTGGCGGGGGCGGAGACCCAGTACTTC.

This clonotype has a handful of counts. The chain links TRBV12-3 or TRBV12-4 to TRBJ2-5; 9 bases match TRBD1. V shed 1 base, J shed 4 bases, and the junction held 4 bases outside the gene matches. This CDR3 is 15 amino acids long. DNA of the CDR3: TGTGCCAGCAGTTTAGGGGGACAGGGAGGAGAGACCCAGTACTTC. Its translation: CASSLGGQGGETQYF.

This clonotype was seen a few times. The chain uses TRBV12-3 or TRBV12-4 and TRBJ1-1, with 9 bases fitting TRBD1. CDR3 length: 12 residues. The trim removed 5 bases at V and 6 bases at J, leaving 1 base unmatched. The CDR3 DNA sequence: TGTGCCAGCAGTACAGGGGGCTCTGAAGCTTTCTTT. Translation: CASSTGGSEAFF.

The chain carries TRBV20-1 and TRBJ2-7, with a tentative D call TRBD1 (7 bases). This CDR3 is 14 amino acids long. From germline, CDR1 is DFQATT and CDR2 SNEGSKA (reference sequence). V lost 6 bases and J lost 1, with 16 bases in between. CDR3 sequence: CSARGLEGSYEQYF. As DNA, the CDR3 is TGCAGTGCCAGGGGGTTGGAGGGTTCCTACGAGCAGTACTTC.

The chain joins TRBV11-3 to TRBJ2-5; 8 bases line up with TRBD2. CDR1 and CDR2 from the germline V gene are SGHNT and YENEEA. This CDR3 comprises 15 residues. V lost 1 base and J lost 3; bases outside the gene matches: 4. CDR3 bases: TGTGCCAGCAGCTTAGTCTTTAGCGGGGAAGAGACCCAGTACTTC. Translation: CASSLVFSGEETQYF.

This clonotype was seen many times. Mismatch with germline at one junction end may stem from a read error. V is TRBV5-1 and J is TRBJ2-3; the match to TRBD2 covers 7 bases. The CDR3 contains 13 residues. Germline loops: CDR1 SGHRS, CDR2 YFSETQ. The CDR3 DNA sequence: TGTGCCAGCAGTTTAGCCGGGGGGGATACGCAGTATTTT. Protein: CASSLAGGDTQYF.

This clonotype was observed a handful of times. J is TRBJ2-2 and V is TRBV11-2; D ambiguous. From germline, CDR1 is SGHAT and CDR2 FQNNGV. Trimming took 1 base from V and 3 from J, leaving 6 bases between them. This CDR3 has 14 residues. CDR3 nucleotides: TGTGCCAGCAGCTTAGTGGGGTACACCGGGGAGCTGTTTTTT. It encodes CASSLVGYTGELFF.

This clonotype has a handful of counts. This sequence joins TRBV6-5 and TRBJ2-6; D possibly corresponds to TRBD1 (5 bases). CDR3 length equals 16 residues. Germline V CDR1 and CDR2: MNHEY, SVGAGI. The V gene lost 2 bases and the J gene lost 4 bases, with 12 bases spanning the gap. The CDR3 region has the DNA TGTGCCAGCAGTTACGATTCAGGGTTGGGGGCCAACGTCCTGACTTTC. Translating gives CASSYDSGLGANVLTF.

The rearrangement links TRBV3-1 to TRBJ2-2; D not certain. V was clipped by 1 base and J by 3 bases, with 12 bases between them. The CDR3 has 16 amino acids. CDR1 is LGHDT and CDR2 is YNNKEL in the germline V gene (reference sequence). The CDR3 sequence: CASSQGLIEYTGELFF. The CDR3 DNA sequence: TGTGCCAGCAGCCAAGGATTAATAGAGTACACCGGGGAGCTGTTTTTT.